This is a list of T cell receptor beta chains from one sample in a study of cytomegalovirus exposure and HLA in healthy donors. Some clones are missing from TCRdb's copy, which holds only in-frame ones; the method was immunoSEQ multiplex PCR. Of 130,000 or so clones listed, roughly 80% were seen once; the top ten hold about 3.1%. The sample comprised PBMCs. Source of these receptors: a man in his forties in good health and CMV-seronegative. The CDR3 runs from the conserved cysteine through the conserved F or W. A D gene is named only where the DNA matches it firmly. Not every row has a clone size; where given, it reads once, few, many or a size class.

d_gene: TRBD1
j_gene: TRBJ1-2
abundance: -
v_gene: TRBV5-6
CDR3aa: CASSLSGGNYGYTF
CDR3nt: TGTGCCAGCAGCTTATCAGGGGGTAACTATGGCTACACCTTC

d_gene: TRBD1
j_gene: TRBJ1-2
abundance: -
v_gene: TRBV5-6
CDR3aa: CASSWGQPAPYGYTF
CDR3nt: TGTGCCAGCAGCTGGGGACAGCCAGCCCCCTATGGCTACACCTTC

d_gene: TRBD1
j_gene: TRBJ2-2
abundance: -
v_gene: TRBV6-5
CDR3aa: CASSIQGASSGELFF
CDR3nt: TGTGCCAGCAGTATACAGGGGGCTTCCAGCGGGGAGCTGTTTTTT

d_gene: -
j_gene: TRBJ2-5
abundance: -
v_gene: TRBV5-5
CDR3aa: CASSSLPETAQETQYF
CDR3nt: TGTGCCAGCAGCTCATTACCGGAGACAGCACAAGAGACCCAGTACTTC

d_gene: -
j_gene: TRBJ2-3
abundance: -
v_gene: TRBV11-3
CDR3aa: CASSLGRGTDTQYF
CDR3nt: TGTGCCAGCAGCTTGGGTAGGGGGACAGATACGCAGTATTTT

d_gene: TRBD2
j_gene: TRBJ2-7
abundance: -
v_gene: TRBV18
CDR3aa: CASSPPTSGGHYEQYF
CDR3nt: TGTGCCAGCTCACCACCCACTAGCGGGGGGCACTACGAGCAGTACTTC

d_gene: TRBD1
j_gene: TRBJ1-2
abundance: -
v_gene: TRBV15
CDR3aa: CATTQGAYGYTF
CDR3nt: TGTGCCACCACTCAGGGGGCGTATGGCTACACCTTC

d_gene: -
j_gene: TRBJ2-1
abundance: -
v_gene: TRBV7-9
CDR3aa: CASPGRGRGYNEQFF
CDR3nt: TGTGCCAGCCCGGGGAGAGGACGGGGGTACAATGAGCAGTTCTTC

d_gene: TRBD1
j_gene: TRBJ1-2
abundance: -
v_gene: TRBV9
CDR3aa: CASSAEQGGLYGYTF
CDR3nt: TGTGCCAGCAGCGCTGAGCAGGGGGGCCTCTATGGCTACACCTTC

d_gene: -
j_gene: TRBJ1-1
abundance: -
v_gene: TRBV6-5
CDR3aa: CASSSRRSEAFF
CDR3nt: TGTGCCAGCAGTAGTAGACGGAGCGAAGCTTTCTTT

d_gene: TRBD1
j_gene: TRBJ1-1
abundance: -
v_gene: TRBV9
CDR3aa: CASSPGGGQGYTEAFF
CDR3nt: TGTGCCAGCAGCCCCGGGGGGGGACAGGGTTATACTGAAGCTTTCTTT

d_gene: -
j_gene: TRBJ2-3
abundance: -
v_gene: TRBV4-1
CDR3aa: CASSQSRMGTGFTDTQYF
CDR3nt: TGCGCCAGCAGCCAATCGCGAATGGGAACAGGTTTCACAGATACGCAGTATTTT

d_gene: -
j_gene: TRBJ2-1
abundance: -
v_gene: TRBV28
CDR3aa: CASSLLGRGAPDEQFF
CDR3nt: TGTGCCAGCAGTTTACTCGGCAGGGGGGCCCCGGATGAGCAGTTCTTC

d_gene: -
j_gene: TRBJ1-2
abundance: once
v_gene: TRBV30
CDR3aa: CAWSVGATFGYTF
CDR3nt: TGTGCCTGGAGTGTAGGAGCGACGTTCGGCTACACCTTC

d_gene: -
j_gene: TRBJ2-7
abundance: -
v_gene: TRBV18
CDR3aa: CASRSNALGGQYF
CDR3nt: TGTGCCAGCCGGAGCAACGCCCTAGGGGGGCAGTACTTC

d_gene: -
j_gene: TRBJ2-3
abundance: -
v_gene: TRBV6-1
CDR3aa: CASSESEDTQYF
CDR3nt: TGTGCCAGCAGTGAATCCGAGGATACGCAGTATTTT

d_gene: TRBD1
j_gene: TRBJ1-2
abundance: -
v_gene: TRBV19
CDR3aa: CASSISRDRYGYTF
CDR3nt: TGTGCCAGTAGTATCTCGCGGGACAGGTATGGCTACACCTTC

d_gene: -
j_gene: TRBJ1-1
abundance: -
v_gene: TRBV7-8
CDR3aa: CASSPPRTDEAFF
CDR3nt: TGTGCCAGCAGCCCACCCCGGACAGACGAAGCTTTCTTT

d_gene: -
j_gene: TRBJ1-1
abundance: -
v_gene: TRBV11-3
CDR3aa: CASSYGFNTEAFF
CDR3nt: TGTGCCAGCTCCTACGGGTTTAACACTGAAGCTTTCTTT

d_gene: -
j_gene: TRBJ2-7
abundance: -
v_gene: TRBV15
CDR3aa: CATSRQGSLTYEQYF
CDR3nt: TGTGCCACCAGCAGACAGGGGTCACTAACCTACGAGCAGTACTTC

d_gene: -
j_gene: TRBJ1-5
abundance: -
v_gene: TRBV16
CDR3aa: CASSQSGAGQPQHF
CDR3nt: TGTGCCAGCAGCCAATCAGGGGCCGGTCAGCCCCAGCATTTT

d_gene: -
j_gene: TRBJ2-7
abundance: once
v_gene: TRBV27
CDR3aa: CASSFNSGLSYEQYF
CDR3nt: TGTGCCAGCAGTTTTAATTCGGGACTTTCCTACGAGCAGTACTTC

d_gene: TRBD2
j_gene: TRBJ2-2
abundance: -
v_gene: TRBV6-5
CDR3aa: CASTDRGGNTGELFF
CDR3nt: TGTGCCAGCACAGATCGGGGGGGAAACACCGGGGAGCTGTTTTTT

d_gene: -
j_gene: TRBJ2-1
abundance: -
v_gene: TRBV4-3
CDR3aa: CASSQDAGLTYNEQFF
CDR3nt: TGCGCCAGCAGCCAAGACGCAGGTCTAACCTACAATGAGCAGTTCTTC

d_gene: -
j_gene: TRBJ1-1
abundance: once
v_gene: TRBV2
CDR3aa: CASSVAGALGTEAFF
CDR3nt: TGTGCCAGCAGTGTGGCAGGGGCTCTTGGCACTGAAGCTTTCTTT

d_gene: TRBD1
j_gene: TRBJ1-2
abundance: -
v_gene: TRBV4-2
CDR3aa: CASSQELTGGRMLGGYTF
CDR3nt: TGTGCCAGCAGCCAAGAACTGACAGGGGGTAGAATGTTGGGGGGCTACACCTTC

d_gene: -
j_gene: TRBJ1-1
abundance: once
v_gene: TRBV2
CDR3aa: CASTVQGNTEAFF
CDR3nt: TGTGCCAGCACCGTACAGGGGAACACTGAAGCTTTCTTT

d_gene: TRBD2
j_gene: TRBJ2-1
abundance: -
v_gene: TRBV7-2
CDR3aa: CASSSQRGPYNEQFF
CDR3nt: TGTGCCAGCAGCTCCCAGCGGGGTCCTTACAATGAGCAGTTCTTC

d_gene: TRBD1
j_gene: TRBJ1-1
abundance: -
v_gene: TRBV2
CDR3aa: CASSEGQGATEAFF
CDR3nt: TGTGCCAGCAGTGAAGGACAGGGAGCTACTGAAGCTTTCTTT

d_gene: TRBD1
j_gene: TRBJ1-6
abundance: -
v_gene: TRBV4-1
CDR3aa: CASSPRQGRDSPLHF
CDR3nt: TGCGCCAGCAGCCCCCGACAGGGGAGGGATTCACCCCTCCACTTT

d_gene: TRBD2
j_gene: TRBJ2-2
abundance: -
v_gene: TRBV2
CDR3aa: CASSVLAGAPWGELFF
CDR3nt: TGTGCCAGCAGTGTCCTAGCGGGGGCCCCGTGGGGGGAGCTGTTTTTT

d_gene: -
j_gene: TRBJ2-3
abundance: once
v_gene: TRBV4-1
CDR3aa: CASTPLSGDGTDTQYF
CDR3nt: TGCGCCAGCACCCCCCTATCAGGGGACGGTACAGATACGCAGTATTTT

d_gene: TRBD1
j_gene: TRBJ1-6
abundance: few
v_gene: TRBV11-1
CDR3aa: CASSRLGQGVDSPLHF
CDR3nt: TGTGCCAGCAGCCGCCTAGGACAGGGGGTGGATTCACCCCTCCACTTT

d_gene: TRBD2
j_gene: TRBJ2-5
abundance: -
v_gene: TRBV5-5
CDR3aa: CASSLVLAGGQETQYF
CDR3nt: TGTGCCAGCAGCTTGGTACTAGCGGGGGGGCAAGAGACCCAGTACTTC

d_gene: -
j_gene: TRBJ2-6
abundance: -
v_gene: TRBV5-4
CDR3aa: CAYDPGGANVLTF
CDR3nt: TGTGCCTACGACCCGGGGGGGGCCAACGTCCTGACTTTC

d_gene: -
j_gene: TRBJ2-1
abundance: -
v_gene: TRBV19
CDR3aa: CASGARDYNEQFF
CDR3nt: TGTGCCAGTGGGGCTAGAGACTACAATGAGCAGTTCTTC

d_gene: TRBD1
j_gene: TRBJ2-3
abundance: once
v_gene: TRBV5-1
CDR3aa: CASSFGTGASTDTQYF
CDR3nt: TGCGCCAGCAGCTTCGGGACAGGGGCTAGCACAGATACGCAGTATTTT

d_gene: TRBD1
j_gene: TRBJ1-1
abundance: -
v_gene: TRBV30
CDR3aa: CAWSYGQGPTEAFF
CDR3nt: TGTGCCTGGAGTTATGGACAGGGGCCCACTGAAGCTTTCTTT

d_gene: TRBD2
j_gene: TRBJ2-3
abundance: -
v_gene: TRBV9
CDR3aa: CASSVPSGVTDTQYF
CDR3nt: TGTGCCAGCAGCGTTCCTAGCGGGGTCACAGATACGCAGTATTTT

d_gene: -
j_gene: TRBJ2-2
abundance: once
v_gene: TRBV4-1
CDR3aa: CASSHLKGQGLGELFF
CDR3nt: TGCGCCAGCAGCCATTTAAAGGGGCAGGGCTTGGGGGAGCTGTTTTTT

d_gene: TRBD1
j_gene: TRBJ1-6
abundance: -
v_gene: TRBV6-1
CDR3aa: CASTQTGGWQSPLHF
CDR3nt: TGTGCCAGCACCCAGACAGGGGGCTGGCAATCACCCCTCCACTTT

d_gene: -
j_gene: TRBJ1-2
abundance: -
v_gene: TRBV28
CDR3aa: CASSLGVEAYGYTF
CDR3nt: TGTGCCAGCAGTTTAGGTGTAGAGGCCTATGGCTACACCTTC

d_gene: -
j_gene: TRBJ1-5
abundance: -
v_gene: TRBV5-1
CDR3aa: CASSLGEGIGPQHF
CDR3nt: TGCGCCAGCAGCTTGGGGGAGGGCATTGGGCCCCAGCATTTT

d_gene: -
j_gene: TRBJ1-5
abundance: -
v_gene: TRBV6-5
CDR3aa: CASSYSMATNQPQHF
CDR3nt: TGTGCCAGCAGTTACTCGATGGCCACCAATCAGCCCCAGCATTTT

d_gene: -
j_gene: TRBJ2-1
abundance: once
v_gene: TRBV4-3
CDR3aa: CASSPLTGGQQFF
CDR3nt: TGCGCCAGCAGCCCGCTTACCGGGGGGCAACAGTTCTTC

d_gene: TRBD1
j_gene: TRBJ1-1
abundance: -
v_gene: TRBV7-2
CDR3aa: CASRQQGATEAFF
CDR3nt: TGTGCCAGCAGGCAACAGGGGGCAACTGAAGCTTTCTTT

d_gene: -
j_gene: TRBJ2-1
abundance: -
v_gene: TRBV10-1
CDR3aa: CASSEGGAGRRNEQFF
CDR3nt: TGCGCCAGCAGTGAAGGTGGAGCCGGTCGTCGCAATGAGCAGTTCTTC

d_gene: -
j_gene: TRBJ1-1
abundance: -
v_gene: TRBV6-5
CDR3aa: CASSVVGGNTEAFF
CDR3nt: TGTGCCAGCAGTGTGGTGGGGGGGAACACTGAAGCTTTCTTT

d_gene: TRBD1
j_gene: TRBJ1-6
abundance: few
v_gene: TRBV4-2
CDR3aa: CASSQDITDRGYNSPLHF
CDR3nt: TGTGCCAGCAGCCAAGATATTACGGACAGGGGCTATAATTCACCCCTCCACTTT

d_gene: -
j_gene: TRBJ2-7
abundance: -
v_gene: TRBV18
CDR3aa: CASSLGSYEQYF
CDR3nt: TGTGCCAGCTCACTCGGGAGCTACGAGCAGTACTTC

d_gene: -
j_gene: TRBJ2-2
abundance: few
v_gene: TRBV5-1
CDR3aa: CASSFKGDTGELFF
CDR3nt: TGCGCCAGCAGCTTTAAAGGGGACACCGGGGAGCTGTTTTTT

d_gene: TRBD2
j_gene: TRBJ2-3
abundance: -
v_gene: TRBV7-3
CDR3aa: CASSLAGSLTDTQYF
CDR3nt: TGTGCCAGCAGTTTAGCGGGGAGTCTCACAGATACGCAGTATTTT

d_gene: TRBD1
j_gene: TRBJ1-1
abundance: -
v_gene: TRBV4-1
CDR3aa: CASSHPTGVGTEAFF
CDR3nt: TGCGCCAGCAGCCACCCGACAGGGGTTGGCACTGAAGCTTTCTTT

d_gene: TRBD1
j_gene: TRBJ1-1
abundance: -
v_gene: TRBV9
CDR3aa: CASSTTGGMNTEAFF
CDR3nt: TGTGCCAGCAGCACCACAGGGGGGATGAACACTGAAGCTTTCTTT

d_gene: TRBD2
j_gene: TRBJ2-7
abundance: once
v_gene: TRBV2
CDR3aa: CASSEGTSGGIAAYEQYF
CDR3nt: TGTGCCAGCAGTGAAGGGACTAGCGGGGGAATAGCGGCCTACGAGCAGTACTTC

d_gene: TRBD1
j_gene: TRBJ1-1
abundance: -
v_gene: TRBV5-1
CDR3aa: CASRAGTGNTEAFF
CDR3nt: TGCGCCAGCAGGGCCGGGACAGGGAACACTGAAGCTTTCTTT

d_gene: TRBD2
j_gene: TRBJ2-7
abundance: -
v_gene: TRBV6-5
CDR3aa: CASSYLPGGAYEQYF
CDR3nt: TGTGCCAGCAGTTACCTTCCCGGGGGGGCCTACGAGCAGTACTTC

d_gene: TRBD2
j_gene: TRBJ2-1
abundance: -
v_gene: TRBV30
CDR3aa: CAWLGGVAGGKQFF
CDR3nt: TGTGCCTGGTTAGGGGGGGTAGCGGGGGGGAAGCAGTTCTTC